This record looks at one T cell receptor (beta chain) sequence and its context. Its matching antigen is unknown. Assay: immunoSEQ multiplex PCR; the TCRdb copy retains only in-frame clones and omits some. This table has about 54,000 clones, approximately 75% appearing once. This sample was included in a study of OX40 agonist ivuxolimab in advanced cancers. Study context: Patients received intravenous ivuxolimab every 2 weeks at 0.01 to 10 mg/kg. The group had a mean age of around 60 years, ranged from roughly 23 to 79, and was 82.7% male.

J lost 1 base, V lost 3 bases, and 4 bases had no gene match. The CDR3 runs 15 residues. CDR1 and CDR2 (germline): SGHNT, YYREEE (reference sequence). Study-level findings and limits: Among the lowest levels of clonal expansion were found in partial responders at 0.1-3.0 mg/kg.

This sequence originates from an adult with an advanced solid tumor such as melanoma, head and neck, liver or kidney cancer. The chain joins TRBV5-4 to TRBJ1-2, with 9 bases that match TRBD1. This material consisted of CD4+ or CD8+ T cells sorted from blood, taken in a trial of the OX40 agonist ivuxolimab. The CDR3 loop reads CASSSLGQGNYGYTF. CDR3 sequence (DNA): TGTGCCAGCAGCTCCTTGGGACAGGGTAACTATGGCTACACCTTC.